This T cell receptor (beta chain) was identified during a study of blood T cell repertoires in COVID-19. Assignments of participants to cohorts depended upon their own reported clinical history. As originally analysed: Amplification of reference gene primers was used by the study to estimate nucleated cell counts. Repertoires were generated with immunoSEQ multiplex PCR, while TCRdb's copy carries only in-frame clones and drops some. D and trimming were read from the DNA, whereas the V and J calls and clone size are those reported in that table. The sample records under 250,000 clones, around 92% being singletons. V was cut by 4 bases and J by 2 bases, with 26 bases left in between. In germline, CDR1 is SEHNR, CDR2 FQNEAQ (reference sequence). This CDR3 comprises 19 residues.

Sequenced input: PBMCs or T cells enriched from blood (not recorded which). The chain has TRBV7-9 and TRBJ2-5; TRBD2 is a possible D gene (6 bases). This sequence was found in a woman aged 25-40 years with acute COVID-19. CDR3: CASSSWGGRAGGSQETQYF. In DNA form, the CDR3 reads TGTGCCAGCAGCTCGTGGGGCGGTCGGGCCGGAGGGTCTCAAGAGACCCAGTACTTC.